This T cell receptor (beta chain) is from a study of T-cell memory formation after mild COVID-19. This clonotype was observed a few times. The antigen is undetermined. General study results and limits: For contracting clones, CD4+ ones sat mainly in CM and EM, CD8+ in EMRA.

Per germline, CDR1 DFQATT and CDR2 SNEGSKA (reference sequence). With 0 bases clipped from V and 0 bases from J, the junction kept 13 bases outside the gene matches. This CDR3 is built from 20 residues. TCRdb re-called the 5' RACE reads through MiXCR, storing one row per CDR3 protein. The data contain hundreds of thousands of distinct CDR3 sequences, roughly 17% of them seen just once; the ten biggest clones take up about 7.4%. Sequenced: PBMCs or a T cell subset sorted from them (not recorded which). The chain links TRBV20-1 to TRBJ1-5, with TRBD1 matching over 11 bases. The TCR originated in an adult woman who had mild COVID-19 (a few samples of this study predate the infection). Cell type and time point are not known. The CDR3 DNA reads TGCAGTGCTAGAGATCTCCAGGACAGGGGGCCCCTTTATAGCAATCAGCCCCAGCATTTT. Its protein product is CSARDLQDRGPLYSNQPQHF.